One T cell receptor (beta chain) is described in this entry. These data come from a study of blood T cell repertoires in COVID-19. Overall study context: COVID-19 samples collected from the United States, Italy and Spain covered acute and convalescent phases. T cells, B-cell-depleted T cells, or PBMCs provided the cDNA or gDNA that served as material.

Original data processing: It was from reference gene primer amplification that nucleated cell counts were estimated. Profiling relied on immunoSEQ multiplex PCR, and the TCRdb table lists in-frame clones only, not all of them. V and J calls and clone size are given by that table; D and trimming were obtained from the DNA. The sample shows fewer than 30,000 clones, 75% to 90% of them seen only once. The CDR3 runs to 17 residues. In germline, CDR1 is SGHNT, CDR2 YENEEA. Trimming cost V 0 bases and J 1 base; bases outside gene matches: 7. Sequenced input: peripheral blood. This receptor was identified in a man aged 70 or older with active COVID-19. The rearrangement uses TRBV11-3 and TRBJ2-5; 8 nucleotides line up with TRBD2. The CDR3 sequence is CASSLDRRGGTQETQYF. The CDR3 nucleotides are TGTGCCAGCAGCTTAGATCGCCGGGGGGGGACCCAAGAGACCCAGTACTTC.